A single sample is the source of the 11 T cell receptor beta chains below, sequenced in a study of technical replicates of blood from several donors. Clones were sequenced by immunoSEQ multiplex PCR, and TCRdb holds only the in-frame ones, with some missing. The data show 65,000 to 70,000 clones, around nine tenths seen once. Sequencing was carried out using PBMCs. The origin of the receptors is a human donor in good health. Some clones in this sample may be carry-over from other donors' samples.

V and J are TRBV6-6 and TRBJ2-1; perhaps TRBD1 as D (7 bases). The CDR3 contains 16 residues. V was trimmed by 6 bases and J by 0 bases, leaving 15 bases between them. Germline loops: CDR1 MNHNY, CDR2 SVGAGI (reference sequence). The CDR3 DNA reads as TGTGCCAGCAGCATCCAGGGGGGAAGCTCCTACAATGAGCAGTTCTTC. Translated: CASSIQGGSSYNEQFF.

The chain has TRBV9 and TRBJ2-6; no definite D call. CDR1 is SGDLS, CDR2 YYNGEE, per germline. The V and J ends lost 2 bases and 0 bases respectively, with 9 bases between them. The CDR3 has 16 amino acids. The CDR3 region has the DNA TGTGCCAGCAGCGTCCGGGTTGACTCTGGGGCCAACGTCCTGACTTTC. Amino acid sequence: CASSVRVDSGANVLTF.

The rearrangement joins TRBV29-1 to TRBJ2-3; 11 bases align to TRBD1. The CDR3 loop spans 16 amino acids. V lost 2 bases, J lost 2 bases, and 6 bases stayed unmatched. Germline V gene data show CDR1 as SQVTM and CDR2 as ANQGSEA. The CDR3 spells CSVEFGGQGVTDTQYF. CDR3 bases: TGCAGCGTTGAATTTGGGGGACAGGGGGTCACAGATACGCAGTATTTT.

This chain uses TRBV30 with TRBJ2-2; 7 nucleotides agree with TRBD1. Germline CDR1 and CDR2: GTSNPN and SVGIG (reference sequence). CDR3 length: 15 amino acids. Trimming took 0 bases from V and 4 from J; bases not matched to a gene: 5. Here the CDR3 reads CAWSVRDSFTGELFF. In DNA form, the CDR3 reads TGTGCCTGGAGTGTACGGGACAGCTTCACCGGGGAGCTGTTTTTT.

As DNA, the CDR3 is TGTGCCATCAGTGAATTGGAAACTAGATTCTACAATGAGCAGTTCTTC. It yields the protein CAISELETRFYNEQFF. The chain uses TRBV10-3 and TRBJ2-1; a possible D gene is TRBD2 (5 bases). From germline, CDR1 is ENHRY and CDR2 SYGVKD. V was pared by 3 bases and J by 3 bases, with 15 bases between. The CDR3 has 16 residues.

The gene calls are TRBV5-6 and TRBJ2-3, with TRBD2 matching over 8 bases. V lost 0 bases to trimming and J lost 1 base; unmatched junction nucleotides: 13. CDR1 and CDR2 from the germline V gene are SGHDT and YYEEEE. The CDR3 consists of 19 residues. In nucleotides, the CDR3 is TGTGCCAGCAGCTTGGTCGTTGCCTGGATAGCGGGGCGCACAGATACGCAGTATTTT. Its protein product is CASSLVVAWIAGRTDTQYF. Complete variable domain (other parts from reference TRBV5-6 and TRBJ2-3): DAGVTQSPTHLIKTRGQQVTLRCSPKSGHDTVSWYQQALGQGPQFIFQYYEEEERQRGNFPDRFSGHQFPNYSSELNVNALLLGDSALYLCASSLVVAWIAGRTDTQYFGPGTRLTVL.

This chain uses TRBV4-3 with TRBJ2-1; D is undetermined. The CDR3 extends over 11 amino acids. Germline V lookup: CDR1 LGHNA, CDR2 YSLEER. V was clipped by 5 bases and J by 4 bases, with 3 bases between them. As DNA, the CDR3 is TGCGCCAGCAGCTCGTACAATGAGCAGTTCTTC. Its protein product is CASSSYNEQFF.

The rearrangement joins TRBV19 to TRBJ1-1; D might be TRBD1 (5 bases). Trimming left V 7 bases short and J 10 bases short, with 22 bases between. CDR3 size: 14 residues. From germline, CDR1 is LNHDA and CDR2 SQIVND (reference sequence). DNA of the CDR3: TGTGCCAGTATCCTCACGCGGGGCCAAGGTTCAGCTTTCTTT. Protein sequence: CASILTRGQGSAFF.

This clone was detected only once. V gene TRBV11-2 combines with J gene TRBJ1-2; the D is unclear. Deletions cut 1 base from V and 4 bases from J, with 7 bases between. Germline values: CDR1 SGHAT, CDR2 FQNNGV. The CDR3 contains 13 residues. CDR3 nucleotides: TGTGCCAGCAGCTTAGCAGGAACCTATGGCTACACCTTC. The encoded protein is CASSLAGTYGYTF.

This rearrangement joins TRBV7-9 to TRBJ2-2, with 9 positions matching TRBD1. The V segment lost 2 bases and the J segment 10 bases; nucleotides outside the gene matches: 8. From germline, CDR1 is SEHNR and CDR2 FQNEAQ (reference sequence). The CDR3 is 15 residues long. In DNA form, the CDR3 reads TGTGCCAGCAGCTTAACAGGGGGCGAAACGTTGGAGCTGTTTTTT. It specifies CASSLTGGETLELFF.

This chain joins TRBV7-3 and TRBJ2-7; maybe TRBD2 (5 bases). Trimming took off 5 bases at V and 0 bases at J, with 14 bases between the two ends. The CDR3 has 15 amino acids. In germline, CDR1 is SGHTA, CDR2 FQGTGA. The CDR3 loop is CASSLAGGPSYEQYF. In DNA, the CDR3 is TGTGCCAGCAGCCTAGCTGGAGGTCCCTCCTACGAGCAGTACTTC.